These 17 T cell receptor beta chains came from one sample sequenced in a study of T-cell reconstitution after alpha-beta-depleted transplantation in children. Unique molecular identifiers were incorporated when the TCRbeta library was constructed. TCRdb re-derived calls from the PCR reads in MiXCR, one entry per CDR3 protein. Seen here are more than 300,000 distinct CDR3 sequences, roughly 16% observed once, and the top ten hold about 41%. The starting material was PBMCs, mostly from graft donor cells, obtained 360 days after TCRalphabeta/CD19-depleted stem cell transplant. All receptors derive from a male patient between 2 and 10 years old who had a stem cell transplant for acute lymphoblastic leukemia, so the T cells may come from the graft donor.

This clonotype was detected only a few times. The chain joins TRBV12-3 or TRBV12-4 to TRBJ2-1; 10 positions agree with TRBD1. The CDR3 is made up of 17 amino acids. Trimming removed 5 bases from V and 2 bases from J; junction bases left unmatched: 9. CDR3 coding DNA: TGTGCCAGCAGTCCCGGGGGAGGGACAGGGGCCTACAATGAGCAGTTCTTC. Translating gives CASSPGGGTGAYNEQFF.

The rearrangement links TRBV7-9 to TRBJ1-1, with TRBD1 matching 9 bases. Trimming removed 3 bases from V and 7 bases from J; junction bases left unmatched: 9. The germline V gene has CDR1 SEHNR and CDR2 FQNEAQ (reference sequence). This CDR3 has 15 residues. The CDR3 DNA follows: TGTGCCAGCAGCTTTTCTAGGACAGGGGAGAATGAAGCTTTCTTT. It codes for CASSFSRTGENEAFF. The full variable domain, rest sourced from reference TRBV7-9 and TRBJ1-1, is DTGVSQNPRHKITKRGQNVTFRCDPISEHNRLYWYRQTLGQGPEFLTYFQNEAQLEKSRLLSDRFSAERPKGSFSTLEIQRTEQGDSAMYLCASSFSRTGENEAFFGQGTRLTVV.

The J gene is TRBJ2-7, the V gene TRBV5-6; no definite D call. The CDR3 is 13 residues long. V lost 0 bases to trimming and J lost 3 bases, with 7 bases between them. In germline, CDR1 is SGHDT, CDR2 YYEEEE. In nucleotides, the CDR3 is TGTGCCAGCAGCTTGGGGCGTCTCTACGAGCAGTACTTC. The encoded protein is CASSLGRLYEQYF.

The J gene is TRBJ2-7, the V gene TRBV29-1, with 8 bases fitting TRBD1. The J segment lost 5 bases and the V segment lost 6 bases, leaving 9 bases of the junction unmatched. The length of the CDR3 is 13 residues. Germline V lookup: CDR1 SQVTM, CDR2 ANQGSEA. This CDR3 reads CSVVDRGSDEQYF. CDR3 nucleotides: TGCAGCGTAGTCGACAGGGGTAGTGACGAGCAGTACTTC.

The chain has TRBV9 and TRBJ2-7; tentatively, D is TRBD2 (6 bases). Trimming removed 1 base at V and 4 bases at J, with 21 bases between. CDR1 is SGDLS and CDR2 is YYNGEE in the germline V gene. This CDR3 contains 17 residues. CDR3 loop: CASSVTPLGGSRYEQYF. CDR3 sequence (DNA): TGTGCCAGCAGCGTAACCCCCTTAGGAGGGAGCAGGTACGAGCAGTACTTC.

A few counts support this clonotype. The chain combines TRBV20-1 with TRBJ1-4; 7 bases match TRBD1. With V trimmed by 3 bases and J by 2 bases, 0 bases remained unmatched. Germline V gene sequence: CDR1 DFQATT, CDR2 SNEGSKA (reference sequence). CDR3 length: 13 residues. CDR3 bases: TGCAGTGCTAGCAGGGGGACTAATGAAAAACTGTTTTTT. It yields the protein CSASRGTNEKLFF.

The rearrangement links TRBV7-6 to TRBJ2-2; 10 bases match TRBD1. The CDR3 has 15 residues. CDR1 and CDR2 from the germline V gene are SGHVS and FNYEAQ. J gave up 7 bases and V 4 bases, and 6 bases lay outside the gene matches. The CDR3 loop reads CASSSRQGAGGELFF. CDR3 coding DNA: TGTGCCAGCAGCTCCCGACAGGGGGCCGGCGGGGAGCTGTTTTTT.

This clonotype appeared a few times. The chain links TRBV11-1 to TRBJ1-6, with D possibly being TRBD1 (6 bases). CDR1 and CDR2 (germline): SGHAT, FQDESV (reference sequence). The CDR3 covers 14 residues. Trimming took 3 bases from V and 8 from J, leaving 11 bases between them. The DNA of the CDR3 is TGTGCCAGCAGCTTTACCAGGGGAGATTCACCCCTCCACTTT. Protein sequence: CASSFTRGDSPLHF.

The chain combines TRBV14 with TRBJ2-5, with D maybe TRBD1 (5 bases). There are 14 residues in the CDR3. Germline V lookup: CDR1 SGHDN, CDR2 FVKESK. Trimming removed 1 base from V and 1 base from J, with 7 bases in between. CDR3 sequence: CASSQGGTQETQYF. The CDR3 DNA sequence: TGTGCCAGCAGCCAAGGGGGCACCCAAGAGACCCAGTACTTC.

V gene TRBV20-1 combines with J gene TRBJ1-2; 9 bases align to TRBD1. Germline V gives CDR1 DFQATT, CDR2 SNEGSKA (reference sequence). The CDR3 runs to 18 residues. J was trimmed by 5 bases and V by 5 bases; bases with no gene match: 21. CDR3 coding DNA: TGCAGTGCTCCCGTCGCGTTTATTACGGACAGGGGACCATATGGCTACACCTTC. Amino acids: CSAPVAFITDRGPYGYTF.

This clonotype was counted between two and nine times. V and J are TRBV4-2 and TRBJ2-5, with D perhaps TRBD1 or TRBD2 (5 bases each). In germline, CDR1 is LGHNA, CDR2 YNFKEQ. Trimming took off 0 bases at V and 5 bases at J, with 22 bases between the two ends. The CDR3 is 18 residues long. This CDR3 reads CASSQEVIGQKSGETQYF. The CDR3 nucleotides are TGTGCCAGCAGCCAAGAAGTTATAGGACAAAAGTCGGGGGAGACCCAGTACTTC.

Ten or more counts support this clonotype. This sequence joins TRBV7-6 and TRBJ2-3; unclear D gene. The CDR3 is 13 residues long. V was clipped by 1 base and J by 4 bases, with 6 bases between them. From germline, CDR1 is SGHVS and CDR2 FNYEAQ. This chain's CDR3 is CASSLEASDTQYF. As DNA, the CDR3 is TGTGCCAGCAGCTTAGAGGCTTCAGATACGCAGTATTTT.

This chain links TRBV3-1 with TRBJ2-5, with 13 bases fitting TRBD2. The length of the CDR3 is 16 residues. V gave up 4 bases and J gave up 2 bases; unmatched junction bases: 4. In germline, CDR1 is LGHDT, CDR2 YNNKEL (reference sequence). Here the CDR3 DNA reads TGTGCCAGCAGCCTCCGGACTAGCGGGAGACAAGAGACCCAGTACTTC. It translates to CASSLRTSGRQETQYF.

At least ten counts were recorded for this clonotype. The chain employs TRBV10-3 and TRBJ2-2; D could derive from TRBD1 or TRBD2 (5 bases each). The CDR3 is 14 residues long. Trimming pared 8 bases from V and 5 bases from J, leaving 15 bases between. Germline V gene sequence: CDR1 ENHRY, CDR2 SYGVKD. CDR3 loop: CAIGRDDETGELFF. Written as DNA, the CDR3 is TGTGCCATCGGCCGGGACGATGAGACCGGGGAGCTGTTTTTT.

This clonotype turned up a few times. J is TRBJ2-7 and V is TRBV20-1, with 12 positions matching TRBD2. This CDR3 is 18 amino acids long. The V gene's germline CDR1 is DFQATT and CDR2 SNEGSKA (reference sequence). The junction had 12 bases not matched to a gene; V was cut back by 3 bases and J by 0 bases. In nucleotides, the CDR3 is TGCAGTGCTAGTAGGGTTCTAGCGGGAGGGCCTCTCTCCTACGAGCAGTACTTC. This gives the protein CSASRVLAGGPLSYEQYF.

There are many counts of this clonotype. The rearrangement joins TRBV9 to TRBJ2-7; no firm D call. The CDR3 runs 14 residues. Trimming removed 0 bases at V and 0 bases at J, with 7 bases between. Germline CDR1 is SGDLS and CDR2 is YYNGEE. CDR3 loop: CASSVGSSSYEQYF. In DNA, the CDR3 is TGTGCCAGCAGCGTAGGTTCGAGCTCCTACGAGCAGTACTTC.

This clonotype was picked up a small number of times. This chain joins TRBV5-6 and TRBJ2-5; 8 bases line up with TRBD2. V was pared by 6 bases and J by 1 base, with 11 bases of the junction left unmatched. Germline V gives CDR1 SGHDT, CDR2 YYEEEE. CDR3 length: 16 amino acids. The CDR3 protein is CASNQAGEEFQETQYF. CDR3 bases: TGTGCCAGCAACCAAGCGGGAGAGGAATTCCAAGAGACCCAGTACTTC. The full variable domain, completed using reference TRBV5-6 and TRBJ2-5, is DAGVTQSPTHLIKTRGQQVTLRCSPKSGHDTVSWYQQALGQGPQFIFQYYEEEERQRGNFPDRFSGHQFPNYSSELNVNALLLGDSALYLCASNQAGEEFQETQYFGPGTRLLVL.